Sequencing of this TCR beta chain was carried out in a study of blood T cell repertoires in COVID-19. Assay used: immunoSEQ multiplex PCR; TCRdb lists only in-frame clones, some missing. The sample has more than 70,000 clones, 75% to 95% seen once. V lost 5 bases and J lost 3; bases outside the gene matches: 10. The CDR3 is 16 amino acids. Germline V lookup: CDR1 LGHDT, CDR2 YNNKEL (reference sequence). Sequenced input: peripheral blood. The receptor was isolated from a woman aged 45-65 years in a cohort sampled during active COVID-19. J is TRBJ1-2 and V is TRBV3-1 (or the pseudogene TRBV3-2); 9 bases agree with TRBD1. This chain's CDR3 is CASSERGTGNDYGYTF. Written as DNA, the CDR3 is TGTGCCAGCAGCGAAAGGGGGACAGGGAACGACTATGGCTACACCTTC.